The clone carrying this T cell receptor beta chain was counted between two and nine times. Its antigen remains unidentified. V lost 4 bases and J lost 4, with 14 bases in between. Looked up from germline, CDR1 is SGDLS and CDR2 is YYNGEE. CDR3 length equals 14 residues. The sample originates from a study of response to subunit inactivated influenza vaccine. TCRdb passed the RT-PCR reads through MiXCR, listing each CDR3 protein once. The table has under 950,000 distinct CDR3 sequences, 21% seen once. General study results and limits: Each seasonal flu vaccination may recruit only limited new T cells, authors suggested.

This chain connects TRBV9 to TRBJ1-1; possibly TRBD1 for D (5 bases). The clonotype comes from a man in his fifties who received an inactivated influenza vaccine. Material: PBMCs from blood, obtained more than 4 days after vaccination. CDR3 residues: CASSPRVEVTEAFF. The CDR3 DNA reads TGTGCCAGCAGCCCCAGGGTTGAGGTCACTGAAGCTTTCTTT. Full variable domain (rest looked up from reference TRBV9 and TRBJ1-1): DSGVTQTPKHLITATGQRVTLRCSPRSGDLSVYWYQQSLDQGLQFLIQYYNGEERAKGNILERFSAQQFPDLHSELNLSSLELGDSALYFCASSPRVEVTEAFFGQGTRLTVV.